The present T cell receptor (beta chain) was sequenced within a study of blood T cell repertoires in COVID-19. Study-level background: Specimens from acute and convalescent COVID-19 originated in the United States, Italy and Spain. PBMCs, B-cell-depleted T cells, or T cells were the source of the cDNA or gDNA that made up the material.

Authors' data handling: Reference gene primer amplification gave nucleated cell count estimates. The table came from immunoSEQ multiplex PCR; TCRdb's copy has only in-frame clones and leaves some out. The V and J calls and clone size are taken from that table; D and trimming were inferred from the DNA. Among over 200,000 clones, roughly 87% were seen once, and the ten largest hold roughly 2%. CDR3 size: 14 residues. Trimming removed 8 bases from V and 2 bases from J, with 13 bases in between. The germline V gene has CDR1 MNHEY and CDR2 SMNVEV (reference sequence). The source material was peripheral blood. This clonotype was sampled from a man aged 40-49 years with active or convalescent COVID-19. The gene calls are TRBV27 and TRBJ1-3, with D possibly TRBD1 on 6 matching bases. As DNA, the CDR3 is TGTGCCAGCCAGAGGTCAGGGGCTGGAAACACCATATATTTT. Amino acids: CASQRSGAGNTIYF.